A selection of T cell receptor beta chains follows, all from one sample in a study of T cells in Graves' hyperthyroidism and ophthalmopathy. From the multiplex PCR reads, TCRdb called clonotypes with MiXCR, one entry per CDR3 protein. Of a few hundred thousand distinct CDR3 sequences in the sample, around 14% were seen once. Sequenced material: blood. The receptors originated from a woman aged 25 to 39 with Graves' hyperthyroidism. CDR3s include the opening cysteine and the closing phenylalanine or tryptophan. A D gene is named only where the DNA matches it firmly. Rows may omit the clone size; those that give it use once, few, many or a size class.

J,D,size,V,DNA,CDR3
TRBJ2-7,-,many,TRBV6-6,TGTGCCAGCAGTTACTCCGTGGGACCGGGGGAGCAGTACTTC,CASSYSVGPGEQYF
TRBJ2-7,-,many,TRBV19,TGTGCCAGTAGTATCCGGCGAAGTGTAGACGAGCAGTACTTC,CASSIRRSVDEQYF
TRBJ1-1,-,many,TRBV28,TGTGCCAGCAGTCCTCCAGGCGGTCGGACTGAAGCTTTCTTT,CASSPPGGRTEAFF
TRBJ2-5,-,-,TRBV11-2,TGTGCCACCTTCAGAACAGAGACCCAGTACTTC,CATFRTETQYF
TRBJ2-7,TRBD2,many,TRBV10-3,TGTGCCACCAGGACTAGCGGGAGGAGCTCCTACGAGCAGTACTTC,CATRTSGRSSYEQYF
TRBJ2-2,TRBD1,many,TRBV11-3,TGTGCCAGCAGCCCTAGCCCATGGGACAGGGCGAGTGCCGGGGAGCTGTTTTTT,CASSPSPWDRASAGELFF
TRBJ1-1,TRBD1,-,TRBV15,TGTGCCACCAGCAGAGAGAGGGACAGGGGGCTCCCTGAAGCTTTCTTT,CATSRERDRGLPEAFF
TRBJ2-2,-,many,TRBV12-3/TRBV12-4,TGTGCCAGCGAATCCTCCCTGGGGACCGCGAACACCGGGGAGCTGTTTTTT,CASESSLGTANTGELFF
TRBJ2-3,-,-,TRBV4-2,TGTGCCAGCAGCCAGGCAGGGGCTAGGGAAGATACGCAGTATTTT,CASSQAGAREDTQYF
TRBJ2-7,-,many,TRBV6-1,TGTGCCAGCAGTGAAAACGGTCTAGGCGAGCAGTACTTC,CASSENGLGEQYF
TRBJ2-1,TRBD2,-,TRBV6-2/TRBV6-3,TGTGCCAGCAGTTACAGGATAGCGGGCCCCAATGAGCAGTTCTTC,CASSYRIAGPNEQFF
TRBJ1-2,TRBD1,-,TRBV20-1,TGCGGGGACAGGGGTGTCGATGGCTACACCTTC,CGDRGVDGYTF
TRBJ1-6,-,many,TRBV6-1,TGTGCCAGCAGTGGGCCCGGACGCTCCTATAATTCACCCCTCCACTTT,CASSGPGRSYNSPLHF
TRBJ1-1,-,-,TRBV4-3,TGCGCCAGCAGCCCGCGGTTTGTCTCGAACACTGAAGCTTTCTTT,CASSPRFVSNTEAFF
TRBJ2-1,-,-,TRBV19,TGTGCCAGTAGCAGGGGCCAAAGCTCCTACAATGAGCAGTTCTTC,CASSRGQSSYNEQFF
TRBJ1-2,-,few,TRBV6-2/TRBV6-3,TGTGCCAGCAGACCAGGACGGCTGATCTATGGCTACACCTTC,CASRPGRLIYGYTF
TRBJ2-2,-,few,TRBV7-9,TGTGCCAGCAGCTTTACAGAACAGAGGCCCGGGGAGCTGTTTTTT,CASSFTEQRPGELFF
TRBJ1-1,-,many,TRBV20-1,TGCAGTGCTAGAGATCCCCTCAACCAGGAAGCTTTCTTT,CSARDPLNQEAFF
TRBJ2-7,-,-,TRBV4-3,TGCGCCAGCAGCCAAGACCCCACCCCAGGCGGGGACGAGCAGTACTTC,CASSQDPTPGGDEQYF
TRBJ1-4,-,many,TRBV20-1,TGCAGTGCTAGTGCCCGAAGTGGTGCAACTAATGAAAAACTGTTTTTT,CSASARSGATNEKLFF
TRBJ1-2,-,-,TRBV7-9,TGTGCCAGCAGCTTAGATCTTGATGGCTACACCTTC,CASSLDLDGYTF
TRBJ1-5,-,many,TRBV7-6,TGTGCCAGCAGCTTAACGGACGGGAGCAATCAGCCCCAGCATTTT,CASSLTDGSNQPQHF
TRBJ2-7,TRBD2,many,TRBV7-6,TGTGCCAGCAGCTTAGCGCCGGCTAGCGGTCCTACGGGGCAGTACTTC,CASSLAPASGPTGQYF
TRBJ2-2,-,-,TRBV4-1,TGCGCCAGCAGCCAAAGAGGACAGACCGGGGAGCTGTTTTTT,CASSQRGQTGELFF
TRBJ1-4,-,-,TRBV6-1,TGTGCCAGCGGGGGGCGGGGACCCGAAAAACTGTTTTTT,CASGGRGPEKLFF
TRBJ2-7,TRBD1,many,TRBV7-2,TGTGCCAGCAGCTTCGACAGGGACGACTACGAGCAGTACTTC,CASSFDRDDYEQYF
TRBJ2-1,TRBD1,many,TRBV30,TGTGCCTGGAGTGTACAACTCGGGACAGGGCTAAATGAGCAGTTCTTC,CAWSVQLGTGLNEQFF
TRBJ2-3,TRBD2,many,TRBV20-1,TGCAGTGCTATACCGCCGGGACTAGCGGAGGCCACAGATACGCAGTATTTT,CSAIPPGLAEATDTQYF
TRBJ2-5,TRBD2,-,TRBV7-8,TGTGCCAGCAGCTTAGCCGAGGCTAGCGGGGGAAAGACCCAGTACTTC,CASSLAEASGGKTQYF
TRBJ2-7,-,many,TRBV7-9,TGTGCCAGCAGCTTCCCCGGGACGCTCCCCTACGAGCAGTACTTC,CASSFPGTLPYEQYF
TRBJ2-1,TRBD2,many,TRBV13,TGTGCCAGCAGCTCCGCTAAATCCGGGACTAGCGTCCTCAATGAGCAGTTCTTC,CASSSAKSGTSVLNEQFF
TRBJ2-7,-,few,TRBV4-3,TGCGCCAGCAGCCAAGAGTTCGAGAGCTCCTACGAGCAGTACTTC,CASSQEFESSYEQYF
TRBJ2-3,TRBD2,many,TRBV3-1,TGTGCCAGCAGCCCGCGGACTAGCGGGAGCCGTATCGCCATCGCCGATACGCAGTATTTT,CASSPRTSGSRIAIADTQYF
TRBJ2-7,TRBD2,once,TRBV20-1,TGCAGTGCTGGGCTAGCGGGAGACTCCTACGAGCAGTACTTC,CSAGLAGDSYEQYF
TRBJ1-1,-,-,TRBV10-3,TGTGCCATCAGTGAGTCACCGCCCGACCAGGGAACAGCTTTCTTT,CAISESPPDQGTAFF
TRBJ1-1,-,many,TRBV29-1,TGCAGCGTTCTGACAGTAATGAACACTGAAGCTTTCTTT,CSVLTVMNTEAFF
TRBJ2-7,-,many,TRBV7-2,TGTGCCAGCAGCTTAGAGGTAGGGTTAAGCGAGCAGTACTTC,CASSLEVGLSEQYF
TRBJ2-2,-,few,TRBV12-3/TRBV12-4,TGTGCCAGCAGTTTAGTGCGGGGAGTTAACACCGGGGAGCTGTTTTTT,CASSLVRGVNTGELFF
TRBJ1-1,TRBD1,-,TRBV30,TGTGCCTTGAAGGACAGGGAAGGAGTTCCGGACACTGAAGCTTTCTTT,CALKDREGVPDTEAFF
TRBJ2-3,-,-,TRBV6-2/TRBV6-3,TGTACCAGCAGTTACTCAGCCGATACGCAGTATTTT,CTSSYSADTQYF
TRBJ2-7,TRBD2,many,TRBV4-2,TGTGCCAGCAGCCAAGCCCTAGCGGGAGCCGGCGACGAGCAGTACTTC,CASSQALAGAGDEQYF